Listed below are T cell receptor beta chains from one sample, sequenced in a study of cytomegalovirus exposure and HLA in healthy donors. The assay was immunoSEQ multiplex PCR, and TCRdb's table has in-frame clones only and misses some. The sample yields around 160,000 clones, about 90% seen once. Specimen: PBMCs. Receptors were obtained from a woman aged 18-29 years in good health and CMV-seropositive. CDR3s include the opening cysteine and the closing phenylalanine or tryptophan. The D gene is left open where the match is weak. Rows may omit the clone size; those that give it use once, few, many or a size class.

J	V	size	D	CDR3	DNA
TRBJ2-2	TRBV18	NA	NA	CASSPDARTGELFF	TGTGCCAGCTCACCCGATGCGCGCACCGGGGAGCTGTTTTTT
TRBJ2-3	TRBV19	once	NA	CASSIRLGSDTQYF	TGTGCCAGTAGTATCCGACTAGGATCCGATACGCAGTATTTT
TRBJ2-3	TRBV5-5	NA	TRBD1	CASSATGGRKDTQYF	TGTGCCAGCAGCGCAACAGGGGGCAGGAAAGATACGCAGTATTTT
TRBJ1-2	TRBV6-1	once	NA	CASRQGYGYTF	TGTGCCAGCAGACAGGGTTATGGCTACACCTTC
TRBJ1-4	TRBV4-2	NA	NA	CASSLGNHRANEKLFF	TGTGCCAGCAGCCTGGGAAACCACAGGGCTAATGAAAAACTGTTTTTT
TRBJ2-7	TRBV7-2	NA	TRBD2	CASSLAPGTSGGHDEQYF	TGTGCCAGCAGCTTAGCACCCGGGACTAGCGGGGGCCACGACGAGCAGTACTTC
TRBJ2-7	TRBV5-6	NA	NA	CASSFGTREQYF	TGTGCCAGCAGCTTCGGGACACGGGAGCAGTACTTC
TRBJ2-5	TRBV19	once	TRBD2	CASSTWRQGGETQYF	TGTGCCAGTAGTACCTGGCGCCAGGGAGGGGAGACCCAGTACTTC
TRBJ1-3	TRBV6-1	NA	NA	CASREDSVYF	TGTGCCAGCAGAGAGGACAGCGTATATTTT
TRBJ1-6	TRBV19	NA	NA	CASSIGPRSPLHF	TGTGCCAGTAGTATAGGTCCACGGTCACCCCTCCACTTT
TRBJ2-5	TRBV5-4	NA	TRBD2	CASSSLAGNQETQYF	TGTGCCAGCAGCTCCTTAGCGGGAAACCAAGAGACCCAGTACTTC
TRBJ2-5	TRBV30	NA	TRBD2	CAWSDWGLAGGETQYF	TGTGCCTGGAGTGACTGGGGACTAGCGGGGGGTGAGACCCAGTACTTC
TRBJ2-1	TRBV29-1	NA	NA	CSVGGSYNEQFF	TGCAGCGTTGGCGGCTCCTACAATGAGCAGTTCTTC
TRBJ2-1	TRBV27	NA	NA	CASSWGPSNEQFF	TGTGCCAGCAGTTGGGGGCCCAGCAATGAGCAGTTCTTC